The 10 T cell receptor beta chains below all came from one sample that was sequenced in a study of T cells in Graves' hyperthyroidism and ophthalmopathy. Amplification of TCR beta CDR3 regions used RNA as the template. Primed by the HTBI set, a first-round RT-PCR was run on the TCR CDR3. Using its own MiXCR run on the multiplex PCR reads, TCRdb lists one record per CDR3 protein. The sample consists of under 200,000 distinct CDR3 sequences, roughly 9.4% of them appearing once. The specimen was blood. The source of these receptors is a woman aged 18-35 years with Graves' hyperthyroidism that later progressed to Graves' ophthalmopathy.

The rearrangement links TRBV19 to TRBJ1-4; TRBD1 matches 7 bases. The V gene's germline CDR1 is LNHDA and CDR2 SQIVND (reference sequence). The CDR3 extends over 14 amino acids. The J segment lost 7 bases and the V segment lost 4 bases, leaving 6 bases of the junction unmatched. For the CDR3, the DNA is TGTGCCAGTAGTAAACGACAGGGTACTGAAAAACTGTTTTTT. It is translated as CASSKRQGTEKLFF.

This clonotype was observed many times. The chain recombines TRBV20-1 with TRBJ2-5; perhaps TRBD1 as D (5 bases). CDR1 is DFQATT, CDR2 SNEGSKA, per germline (reference sequence). The CDR3 runs 13 residues. The ends were cut back, 4 bases at V and 4 bases at J, with 13 bases in the middle. The CDR3 region is CSAIRSQGETQYF. Here the CDR3 DNA reads TGCAGTGCTATAAGGTCGCAGGGAGAGACCCAGTACTTC.

A word on this clonotype: One junction end does not reproduce the germline sequence, and a read error may be involved. The J gene is TRBJ2-7, the V gene TRBV4-2; 9 bases are a match to TRBD2. The germline gives CDR1 LGHNA, CDR2 YNFKEQ. The CDR3 length is 14 residues. The DNA of the CDR3 is TGTGCCAGCAGCCCCGGGACTAGCTCCCACGAGCAGTACTTC. It encodes CASSPGTSSHEQYF.

This clonotype has at least ten counts. V gene TRBV3-1 combines with J gene TRBJ1-2, with TRBD1 identical over 8 bases. Germline assignment: CDR1 LGHDT and CDR2 YNNKEL (reference sequence). The ends lost 6 bases at V and 3 bases at J; junction bases unmatched: 15. This CDR3 contains 17 residues. The CDR3 loop reads CASSRTIQGAIYYGYTF. CDR3 nucleotide sequence: TGTGCCAGCAGTCGAACAATCCAGGGGGCGATTTACTATGGCTACACCTTC.

This clonotype came up many times. This rearrangement joins TRBV9 to TRBJ1-1; no clear D gene. Germline lookup yields CDR1 SGDLS and CDR2 YYNGEE. The CDR3 sequence is 8 residues long. Deletions cut 0 bases from V and 12 bases from J, with 0 bases between. CDR3 bases: TGTGCCAGCAGCGTAGCTTTCTTT. Protein product: CASSVAFF.

This clonotype was counted at least ten times. The chain combines TRBV20-1 with TRBJ1-1, with D unresolved. CDR1 is DFQATT, CDR2 SNEGSKA, per germline (reference sequence). V lost 0 bases and J 1 base, leaving 12 bases between the germline ends. The CDR3 is 15 amino acids. The CDR3 spells CSARDGKESNTEAFF. For the CDR3, the DNA is TGCAGTGCTAGAGATGGGAAGGAATCGAACACTGAAGCTTTCTTT.

The CDR3 is CASSQSGRALRGETQYF. The CDR3 DNA sequence: TGTGCCAGCAGCCAGAGCGGGAGGGCCTTGCGAGGAGAGACCCAGTACTTC. The rearrangement links TRBV5-6 to TRBJ2-5, with TRBD2 matching over 10 bases. Trimming took 4 bases from V and 4 from J; bases not matched to a gene: 13. CDR1 is SGHDT and CDR2 is YYEEEE in the germline V gene. The CDR3 runs to 17 residues.

In its sample, this clonotype was seen many times. The rearrangement joins TRBV2 to TRBJ2-7; TRBD2 agrees at 12 bases. The germline CDR1 and CDR2 sequences are SNHLY and FYNNEI. This CDR3 comprises 15 residues. The ends lost 7 bases at V and 0 bases at J; junction bases unmatched: 4. The CDR3 sequence: CASTGLAGSSYEQYF. CDR3 coding DNA: TGTGCCAGCACCGGACTAGCGGGGAGCTCCTACGAGCAGTACTTC.

This clonotype was recorded at least ten times. One junction end disagrees with the germline gene, perhaps due to a read error. The V and J genes are TRBV7-6 and TRBJ2-1; D may correspond to TRBD1 or TRBD2 (7 bases each). The length of the CDR3 is 17 residues. Germline V gene lookup returns CDR1 SGHVS and CDR2 FNYEAQ. CDR3 coding DNA: TGTGCCAGCAGCTTAGCGCCAGGGGGGGGGATAAACAATGGGCAGTTCTTC. This translates into CASSLAPGGGINNGQFF. Full variable domain (missing parts from reference TRBV7-6 and TRBJ2-1): GAGVSQSPRYKVTKRGQDVALRCDPISGHVSLYWYRQALGQGPEFLTYFNYEAQQDKSGLPNDRFSAERPEGSISTLTIQRTEQRDSAMYRCASSLAPGGGINNGQFFGPGTRLTVL.

This clonotype has a count of ten or more. The rearrangement uses TRBV7-8 and TRBJ2-7, with 10 nucleotides matching TRBD2. The CDR3 consists of 14 residues. The V and J ends lost 5 bases and 6 bases, in that order; junction bases with no gene match: 7. Germline V gene data show CDR1 as SGHVS and CDR2 as FQNEAQ. The CDR3 DNA sequence: TGTGCCAGCAGCCCCGGGACTAGCGTCTCCGAGCAGTACTTC. This gives the protein CASSPGTSVSEQYF.